Below, 20 T cell receptor beta chains from the same sample are listed, as sequenced in a study of T cell repertoires in cytomegalovirus infection. A single record per CDR3 protein comes from TCRdb applying MiXCR to the reads. The sample lists some 270,000 distinct CDR3 sequences, around 15% occurring once. The sample was CD8+ T cells from PBMCs. Receptor source: a human donor in good health (CMV status not recorded). Some clones in this sample may be carry-over from other donors' samples.

Concerning this clonotype itself: This may come from a read error, since a much larger clone is one base off. V and J are TRBV7-8 and TRBJ1-2; D is uncertain. Germline V CDR1 and CDR2: SGHVS, FQNEAQ. The CDR3 covers 15 residues. This CDR3 is CASNPLGPTNYSYTF. The CDR3 DNA reads as TGTGCCAGCAACCCCCTCGGACCAACCAACTATAGCTACACCTTC.

This clonotype was counted at least ten times. This rearrangement joins TRBV20-1 to TRBJ1-5; D gene unclear. This CDR3 region has 13 residues. Deletions cut 0 bases from V and 8 bases from J, with 11 bases between. Germline lookup yields CDR1 DFQATT and CDR2 SNEGSKA (reference sequence). CDR3 amino acids: CSARDPVAEPQHF. DNA for the CDR3: TGCAGTGCTAGAGATCCCGTCGCGGAGCCCCAGCATTTT.

This clonotype has just a few counts. The CDR3 DNA reads as TGTGCCAGCAGCCAAGTGGCGGCGGGGGGGCCTCCAGATACGCAGTATTTT. Amino acids: CASSQVAAGGPPDTQYF. V is TRBV14 and J is TRBJ2-3; 9 nucleotides align to TRBD2. Unmatched junction bases numbered 9, after V lost 1 base and J lost 4 bases. Germline assignment: CDR1 SGHDN and CDR2 FVKESK. The CDR3 loop spans 17 amino acids.

This clonotype was seen a few times. This chain uses TRBV5-4 with TRBJ2-7; 11 bases line up with TRBD1. V shed 4 bases and J 9 bases; nucleotides not matched to a gene: 18. Looked up from germline, CDR1 is SGHNT and CDR2 is YYREEE (reference sequence). This CDR3 spans 17 amino acids. The CDR3 here is CASSPTGTGGIPFGQYF. The CDR3 DNA sequence: TGTGCCAGCAGCCCTACTGGGACAGGGGGGATCCCATTCGGGCAGTACTTC.

This clonotype was detected ten times or more. The V gene is TRBV7-9, the J gene TRBJ2-5; weak D call: TRBD2 (5 bases). The CDR3 runs 16 residues. Trimming took 3 bases from V and 2 from J, leaving 16 bases between them. Germline lookup yields CDR1 SEHNR and CDR2 FQNEAQ (reference sequence). This CDR3 reads CASSFMVAGDQETQYF. CDR3 coding DNA: TGTGCCAGCAGCTTCATGGTGGCGGGCGATCAAGAGACCCAGTACTTC. The variable domain in full, with the rest retrieved from reference TRBV7-9 and TRBJ2-5, is DTGVSQNPRHKITKRGQNVTFRCDPISEHNRLYWYRQTLGQGPEFLTYFQNEAQLEKSRLLSDRFSAERPKGSFSTLEIQRTEQGDSAMYLCASSFMVAGDQETQYFGPGTRLLVL.

This clonotype turned up a few times. The V call is TRBV6-5, the J call TRBJ2-1; D possibly corresponds to TRBD1 (5 bases). Per germline, CDR1 MNHEY and CDR2 SVGAGI. V shed 2 bases and J shed 8 bases, with 16 bases lying between them. The CDR3 is 15 amino acids. The CDR3 coding sequence is TGTGCCAGCAGTTACGGTTATCTCAGGGTTGATGAGCAGTTCTTC. Its protein product is CASSYGYLRVDEQFF.

The V gene is TRBV14, the J gene TRBJ2-7; 8 bases match TRBD1. Germline V gene sequence: CDR1 SGHDN, CDR2 FVKESK. J was trimmed by 4 bases and V by 1 base; bases with no gene match: 6. This CDR3 is 15 amino acids long. The DNA of the CDR3 is TGTGCCAGCAGCCAAGGGGACAGGCCGGGTTACGAGCAGTACTTC. Amino acid sequence: CASSQGDRPGYEQYF.

Many counts were recorded for this clonotype. V gene TRBV6-5 combines with J gene TRBJ1-6, with 7 bases matching TRBD1. The ends lost 0 bases at V and 3 bases at J; junction bases unmatched: 8. The germline gives CDR1 MNHEY, CDR2 SVGAGI. The CDR3 has 18 amino acids. CDR3 sequence: CASSYSIGTENYNSPLHF. CDR3 bases: TGTGCCAGCAGTTACTCGATTGGGACAGAAAACTATAATTCACCCCTCCACTTT.

This clonotype was recorded at least ten times. The rearrangement joins TRBV12-3 or TRBV12-4 to TRBJ1-1; the D gene is possibly TRBD1 (5 bases). The V and J ends lost 4 bases and 7 bases respectively, with 13 bases between them. The CDR3 loop spans 13 amino acids. CDR3 sequence (DNA): TGTGCCAGCAGTTCGGGACTGTCCAGTGAAGCTTTCTTT. It translates to CASSSGLSSEAFF.

There are a few counts of this clonotype. The chain links TRBV6-5 to TRBJ2-2; TRBD2 aligns across 13 bases. V gave up 6 bases and J gave up 6 bases; unmatched junction bases: 10. The CDR3 consists of 17 residues. The germline gives CDR1 MNHEY, CDR2 SVGAGI. CDR3 bases: TGTGCCAGCAGCCCCCCTGTGGGACTAGCGGGGCCCGGGGAGCTGTTTTTT. Its translation is CASSPPVGLAGPGELFF.

About this clonotype: A read error may produce the germline difference seen at one junction end. CDR3 amino acids: CASSDRTGSNSPLNF. CDR3 nucleotides: TGCGCCAGCAGTGACCGGACAGGGTCTAATTCACCCCTCAACTTT. J is TRBJ1-6 and V is TRBV10-2; the match to TRBD1 covers 8 bases. The CDR3 totals 15 residues. The germline V gene has CDR1 WSHSY and CDR2 SAAADI.

Only a few counts were recorded for this clonotype. This chain uses TRBV18 with TRBJ2-1; D is unresolved. Trimming cost V 0 bases and J 8 bases, with 14 bases left between them. The germline V gene encodes CDR1 KGHSH and CDR2 LQKENI. CDR3 length: 15 residues. The CDR3 loop is CASSPPGFGVDEQFF. CDR3 sequence (DNA): TGTGCCAGCTCACCACCGGGTTTTGGGGTTGATGAGCAGTTCTTC.

This clonotype was observed many times. V is TRBV28 and J is TRBJ2-2; D uncertain. The germline V gene has CDR1 MDHEN and CDR2 SYDVKM. Trimming removed 3 bases at V and 5 bases at J, with 16 bases between. The CDR3 is 16 amino acids. The CDR3 here is CASSFLSLPETGELFF. CDR3 in DNA: TGTGCCAGCAGTTTCTTATCACTCCCGGAGACCGGGGAGCTGTTTTTT. Full variable domain (outside the CDR3, taken from reference TRBV28 and TRBJ2-2): DVKVTQSSRYLVKRTGEKVFLECVQDMDHENMFWYRQDPGLGLRLIYFSYDVKMKEKGDIPEGYSVSREKKERFSLILESASTNQTSMYLCASSFLSLPETGELFFGEGSRLTVL.

The J gene is TRBJ2-2, the V gene TRBV6-2 or TRBV6-3; 12 bases are shared with TRBD2. The CDR3 length is 17 residues. The V gene end was trimmed by 6 bases and the J gene end by 3 bases; junction bases not matched to a gene: 8. CDR1 and CDR2 from the germline V gene are MNHEY and SVGEGT. Here the CDR3 DNA reads TGTGCCAGCAGCCTGACTAGCGGGGGCCATGACACCGGGGAGCTGTTTTTT. Protein product: CASSLTSGGHDTGELFF.

A few counts support this clonotype. This rearrangement joins TRBV28 to TRBJ2-7, with D possibly matching TRBD2 (6 bases). CDR1 MDHEN and CDR2 SYDVKM come from the germline V gene. This CDR3 spans 15 amino acids. Trimming stripped 6 bases from V and 0 bases from J, with 15 bases between. The CDR3 region has the DNA TGTGCCAGCAGCCCGGGGCTAGCGAGCTCCTACGAGCAGTACTTC. This sequence encodes CASSPGLASSYEQYF. The whole variable domain, remainder taken from reference TRBV28 and TRBJ2-7, is DVKVTQSSRYLVKRTGEKVFLECVQDMDHENMFWYRQDPGLGLRLIYFSYDVKMKEKGDIPEGYSVSREKKERFSLILESASTNQTSMYLCASSPGLASSYEQYFGPGTRLTVT.

Only a few counts were recorded for this clonotype. V gene TRBV19 combines with J gene TRBJ1-1; the D gene is possibly TRBD1 (6 bases). Trimming removed 7 bases at V and 6 bases at J, with 27 bases between. Germline V gene lookup returns CDR1 LNHDA and CDR2 SQIVND (reference sequence). The CDR3 loop spans 17 amino acids. The CDR3 DNA sequence: TGTGCCAGTATAGGGCCAGGGGTGCGGGGGGGTAGCGCTGAAGCTTTCTTT. This codes for CASIGPGVRGGSAEAFF. Filled out from reference TRBV19 and TRBJ1-1, the complete variable domain reads DGGITQSPKYLFRKEGQNVTLSCEQNLNHDAMYWYRQDPGQGLRLIYYSQIVNDFQKGDIAEGYSVSREKKESFPLTVTSAQKNPTAFYLCASIGPGVRGGSAEAFFGQGTRLTVV.

The J gene is TRBJ1-2, the V gene TRBV20-1; unclear D gene. The CDR3 runs to 16 residues. Trimming stripped 3 bases from V and 3 bases from J, with 20 bases between. The germline gives CDR1 DFQATT, CDR2 SNEGSKA (reference sequence). In DNA form, the CDR3 reads TGCAGTGCTAGGCCGCAGGACGGCGGAATTGACTATGGCTACACCTTC. Translated, it gives CSARPQDGGIDYGYTF.

This clonotype was counted ten times or more. This chain links TRBV6-2 or TRBV6-3 with TRBJ2-7; maybe TRBD1 (5 bases). This CDR3 contains 13 residues. Trimming took 9 bases from V and 3 from J, leaving 15 bases between them. Germline CDR1 and CDR2: MNHEY and SVGEGT. This CDR3 is CASGPGLDYEQYF. In DNA, the CDR3 is TGTGCCAGTGGACCAGGGCTGGACTACGAGCAGTACTTC.

This clonotype was recorded a few times. The gene calls are TRBV4-1 and TRBJ1-6; D perhaps matches TRBD1 (5 bases). V lost 1 base and J 7 bases, leaving 8 bases between the germline ends. CDR1 and CDR2 (germline): MGHRA, YSYEKL. The CDR3 consists of 14 residues. The CDR3 reads CASSQGRGNSPLHF. The CDR3 nucleotides read TGCGCCAGCAGCCAAGGACGGGGGAATTCACCCCTCCACTTT.

This clonotype was observed a few times. The V and J genes are TRBV28 and TRBJ2-2; D ambiguous. Germline V gives CDR1 MDHEN, CDR2 SYDVKM. This CDR3 has 16 amino acids. Trimming took 2 bases from V and 3 from J, leaving 13 bases between them. The CDR3 loop is CASSLIGAVDTGELFF. As DNA, the CDR3 is TGTGCCAGCAGTTTAATTGGAGCTGTGGACACCGGGGAGCTGTTTTTT.